This T cell receptor (beta chain) stems from a study of cytomegalovirus exposure and HLA in healthy donors. Generated by immunoSEQ multiplex PCR, the TCRdb table keeps only in-frame clones and is missing some. The table has 90,000 to 150,000 clones, 88% seen once. The trim removed 5 bases at V and 0 bases at J, leaving 6 bases unmatched. Germline V CDR1 and CDR2: MNHEY, SMNVEV (reference sequence). The length of the CDR3 is 17 residues. This clone came up a few times. The TCR was taken from a man younger than 35 in good health and CMV-seronegative. V gene TRBV27 combines with J gene TRBJ2-7; 14 nucleotides align to TRBD2. Sequenced material: PBMCs. The CDR3: CASSPLGTSGSSYEQYF. CDR3 DNA sequence: TGTGCCAGCAGTCCACTAGGGACTAGCGGGAGCTCCTACGAGCAGTACTTC.